The 27 T cell receptor beta chains presented below share a single source sample, sequenced in a study of blood T cell repertoires in COVID-19. The method was immunoSEQ multiplex PCR; TCRdb's version includes in-frame clones alone and lacks a portion of them. The profile shows approximately 150,000 clones, about 81% of them singletons. Sequencing was carried out using peripheral blood. These receptors were collected from a woman at least 80 years old with acute or convalescent COVID-19.

The rearrangement joins TRBV30 to TRBJ1-5; D unresolved. The V gene lost 3 bases and the J gene lost 3 bases, with 9 bases spanning the gap. The CDR3 length is 13 residues. Germline V lookup: CDR1 GTSNPN, CDR2 SVGIG (reference sequence). The DNA for the CDR3 is TGTGCCTGGAGCAGCGGGGACAATCAGCCCCAGCATTTT. Encoded protein: CAWSSGDNQPQHF.

CDR3 sequence reads: CASSPQATNEKLFF. In DNA form, the CDR3 reads TGTGCCAGCTCACCGCAGGCAACTAATGAAAAACTGTTTTTT. The chain combines TRBV18 with TRBJ1-4; D not certain. This CDR3 has 14 amino acids. Germline CDR1 reads KGHSH; CDR2 reads LQKENI. The V and J ends lost 3 bases and 0 bases respectively, with 5 bases between them. The whole variable domain, remainder taken from reference TRBV18 and TRBJ1-4, is NAGVMQNPRHLVRRRGQEARLRCSPMKGHSHVYWYRQLPEEGLKFMVYLQKENIIDESGMPKERFSAEFPKEGPSILRIQQVVRGDSAAYFCASSPQATNEKLFFGSGTQLSVL.

This chain uses TRBV18 with TRBJ2-7, with D maybe TRBD2 (7 bases). The V gene lost 1 base and the J gene lost 7 bases, with 20 bases spanning the gap. From germline, CDR1 is KGHSH and CDR2 LQKENI. The CDR3 is made up of 16 amino acids. The CDR3 loop reads CASSPQLGGRSREQYF. The CDR3 nucleotides are TGTGCCAGCTCACCACAACTCGGGGGGCGGTCGAGGGAGCAGTACTTC.

The J gene is TRBJ1-3, the V gene TRBV4-1; the match to TRBD1 covers 12 bases. This CDR3 has 16 residues. V dropped 4 bases and J dropped 0; count of bases not matched to a gene: 1. CDR1 MGHRA and CDR2 YSYEKL come from the germline V gene. In DNA, the CDR3 is TGCGCCAGCAGCCGGGGACAGGGGGCCTCTGGAAACACCATATATTTT. Residues: CASSRGQGASGNTIYF.

This chain uses TRBV6-1 with TRBJ1-5; 12 bases fit TRBD1. The CDR3 is 16 residues long. Trimming at V came to 0 bases and at J to 11 bases, leaving 8 bases not matched to a gene. Germline values: CDR1 MNHNS, CDR2 SASEGT. The CDR3: CASSEAGDRGRRAQHF. The CDR3 region has the DNA TGTGCCAGCAGTGAAGCGGGGGACAGGGGGCGACGGGCCCAGCATTTT.

The chain employs TRBV27 and TRBJ1-1; TRBD1 agrees at 8 bases. With 6 bases clipped from V and 5 bases from J, the junction kept 11 bases outside the gene matches. CDR1 is MNHEY and CDR2 is SMNVEV in the germline V gene (reference sequence). The CDR3 is 15 residues long. DNA for the CDR3: TGTGCCAGCAGGGCCCCTGGGACAGGACCGACTGAAGCTTTCTTT. This translates into CASRAPGTGPTEAFF.

The chain employs TRBV11-2 and TRBJ2-2, with 8 bases lining up with TRBD1. V lost 5 bases to trimming and J lost 4 bases; unmatched junction nucleotides: 9. The germline V gene encodes CDR1 SGHAT and CDR2 FQNNGV. The CDR3 is 16 residues long. The CDR3 coding sequence is TGTGCCAGCAGCCCCCGACAGGGGAGGAGCACCGGGGAGCTGTTTTTT. This encodes CASSPRQGRSTGELFF.

The V call is TRBV6-5, the J call TRBJ2-7, with 7 bases lining up with TRBD2. V lost 5 bases and J lost 5; bases outside the gene matches: 6. CDR1 and CDR2 (germline): MNHEY, SVGAGI. CDR3 length: 13 amino acids. CDR3: CASSKEGTNEQYF. The CDR3 DNA reads as TGTGCCAGCAGTAAGGAGGGGACTAACGAGCAGTACTTC.

The rearrangement links TRBV19 to TRBJ1-2; 8 positions agree with TRBD1. The germline gives CDR1 LNHDA, CDR2 SQIVND (reference sequence). The CDR3 contains 15 residues. The V and J ends lost 7 bases and 4 bases, in that order; junction bases with no gene match: 11. The CDR3 region is CASTEPGTGFYGYTF. As DNA, the CDR3 is TGTGCCAGTACCGAGCCCGGGACAGGCTTCTATGGCTACACCTTC.

The rearrangement joins TRBV27 to TRBJ2-3, with 8 positions matching TRBD1. Germline V lookup: CDR1 MNHEY, CDR2 SMNVEV (reference sequence). CDR3 size: 14 residues. J gave up 4 bases and V 5 bases, and 5 bases lay outside the gene matches. The CDR3 reads CASSDRGIADTQYF. The CDR3 nucleotides are TGTGCCAGCAGTGACAGGGGTATTGCAGATACGCAGTATTTT.

The chain combines TRBV4-3 with TRBJ1-5; no definite D call. The CDR3 extends over 16 amino acids. V was shortened by 0 bases and J by 7 bases, with 16 bases between the two germline ends. The germline CDR1 and CDR2 sequences are LGHNA and YSLEER. The CDR3 DNA is TGCGCCAGCAGCCAAGATTGGCGGGGAATTGGGCAGCCCCAGCATTTT. Its translation is CASSQDWRGIGQPQHF.

J is TRBJ1-3 and V is TRBV12-3 or TRBV12-4; no clear D. The length of the CDR3 is 12 residues. Trimming shortened V by 8 bases and J by 0 bases, and 5 bases separated the two germline ends. CDR3 residues: CASWASGNTIYF. CDR3 sequence (DNA): TGTGCCAGCTGGGCCTCTGGAAACACCATATATTTT.

The chain uses TRBV27 and TRBJ1-5; tentatively, D is TRBD1 (5 bases). Germline V CDR1 and CDR2: MNHEY, SMNVEV (reference sequence). V was cut by 6 bases and J by 4 bases, with 10 bases left in between. The CDR3 covers 13 residues. The CDR3 protein is CASRGGGNQPQHF. CDR3 DNA sequence: TGTGCCAGCAGGGGGGGAGGTAATCAGCCCCAGCATTTT.

The V call is TRBV3-1 (or the pseudogene TRBV3-2), the J call TRBJ2-2; 7 bases match TRBD1. CDR1 and CDR2 from the germline V gene are LGHDT and YNNKEL (reference sequence). The CDR3 spans 16 residues. With V trimmed by 0 bases and J by 5 bases, 6 bases remained unmatched. CDR3 in amino acids: CASSQDTGAWTGELFF. The DNA of the CDR3 is TGTGCCAGCAGCCAAGATACAGGGGCTTGGACCGGGGAGCTGTTTTTT.

The rearrangement uses TRBV6-2 or TRBV6-3 and TRBJ2-5, with D perhaps matching TRBD2 (7 bases). Deletions cut 2 bases from V and 4 bases from J, with 11 bases between. The CDR3 runs to 14 residues. The germline CDR1 and CDR2 sequences are MNHEY and SVGEGT. For the CDR3, the DNA is TGTGCCAGCAGTTACGCGGGGGCCTCAGAGACCCAGTACTTC. Translation: CASSYAGASETQYF.

The J gene is TRBJ2-1, the V gene TRBV6-2 or TRBV6-3; 9 bases fit TRBD1. Germline V gives CDR1 MNHEY, CDR2 SVGEGT. The length of the CDR3 is 18 residues. The J segment lost 4 bases and the V segment lost 2 bases, leaving 12 bases of the junction unmatched. This chain's CDR3 is CASSYLTGTGTIYNEQFF. The DNA of the CDR3 is TGTGCCAGCAGTTACCTTACCGGGACAGGGACCATTTACAATGAGCAGTTCTTC.

This clone was observed a few times. The chain combines TRBV10-2 with TRBJ1-1; D ambiguous. The CDR3 consists of 13 residues. The ends were cut back, 6 bases at V and 1 base at J, with 9 bases in the middle. The germline gives CDR1 WSHSY, CDR2 SAAADI. The DNA of the CDR3 is TGCGCCAGCAGAGAACTTTCGAACACTGAAGCTTTCTTT. It is translated as CASRELSNTEAFF.

The J gene is TRBJ2-1, the V gene TRBV6-1, with 9 bases matching TRBD1. The CDR3 totals 15 residues. The V gene end was trimmed by 1 base and the J gene end by 7 bases; junction bases not matched to a gene: 5. The V gene's germline CDR1 is MNHNS and CDR2 SASEGT. The DNA for the CDR3 is TGTGCCAGCAGTGAAGGGGGGACAGGGAGGAATGAGCAGTTCTTC. Translation gives CASSEGGTGRNEQFF.

The DNA of the CDR3 is TGTGCCAGCAGCTTAGCGACAGGCCACACTGAAGCTTTCTTT. This translates into CASSLATGHTEAFF. The gene calls are TRBV7-9 and TRBJ1-1, with TRBD1 as a possible D gene (6 bases). Germline CDR1 and CDR2: SEHNR and FQNEAQ (reference sequence). The CDR3 has 14 amino acids. The V gene lost 0 bases and the J gene lost 3 bases, with 8 bases spanning the gap.

This rearrangement joins TRBV5-5 to TRBJ2-7; TRBD1 is a possible D gene (6 bases). Germline CDR1 SGHKS, CDR2 YYEKEE (reference sequence). V lost 0 bases and J lost 2, with 12 bases in between. The CDR3 has 15 amino acids. The CDR3 DNA reads TGTGCCAGCAGCTTGGCCCCCCAGGGGCCCTACGAGCAGTACTTC. Translation gives CASSLAPQGPYEQYF.

This clone was recorded a few times. The genes are TRBV6-5 and TRBJ2-7; D may be TRBD1 (6 bases). The CDR3 has 15 amino acids. V was cut by 6 bases and J by 1 base, with 16 bases left in between. Germline V CDR1 and CDR2: MNHEY, SVGAGI. CDR3 in amino acids: CASSADLQGSYEQYF. CDR3 DNA: TGTGCCAGCAGCGCCGATCTACAGGGATCCTACGAGCAGTACTTC.

The chain carries TRBV21-1 and TRBJ1-5. TRBV21-1 is a pseudogene locus. The length of the CDR3 is 16 residues. As DNA, the CDR3 is TGTGCCAGCATTCGGGGGATCGGAATCGGCCCTCAGCCCCAGCATTTT. It encodes CASIRGIGIGPQPQHF.

The chain uses TRBV27 and TRBJ1-6; 9 bases align to TRBD1. J lost 7 bases, V lost 6 bases, and 4 bases had no gene match. The CDR3 extends over 14 amino acids. Germline V gene sequence: CDR1 MNHEY, CDR2 SMNVEV (reference sequence). The CDR3 nucleotides are TGTGCCAGCAGACCACAGGGGGCCAATTCACCCCTCCACTTT. Translation: CASRPQGANSPLHF.

This chain links TRBV19 with TRBJ2-7; 7 bases match TRBD1. Germline CDR1 and CDR2: LNHDA and SQIVND (reference sequence). Trimming cost V 5 bases and J 6 bases; bases outside gene matches: 4. The CDR3 totals 12 residues. CDR3 amino acids: CASSSRQGEQYF. The CDR3 bases are TGTGCCAGTAGTTCCCGACAGGGCGAGCAGTACTTC.

This clone appeared once. The chain has TRBV5-8 and TRBJ1-4; 8 nucleotides line up with TRBD1. The CDR3 is made up of 15 amino acids. CDR1 is SGHTS, CDR2 YDEGEE, per germline. V shed 0 bases and J 4 bases; nucleotides not matched to a gene: 2. The CDR3 nucleotides are TGTGCCAGCAGCTTGGGGACAGGGTATAATGAAAAACTGTTTTTT. Translation gives CASSLGTGYNEKLFF.

The table lists this clone with a few counts. V usage is TRBV12-5 and J usage is TRBJ2-3, with 10 bases matching TRBD2. Germline V gives CDR1 LGHNT, CDR2 FRNRAP. The CDR3 spans 14 residues. The J segment lost 1 base and the V segment lost 6 bases, leaving 1 base of the junction unmatched. The CDR3 bases are TGTGCTAGTGGCGGACTAGCGGGCACAGATACGCAGTATTTT. Its protein product is CASGGLAGTDTQYF.

This clone has more than one count but fewer than ten. V and J are TRBV3-1 (or the pseudogene TRBV3-2) and TRBJ2-5; D not resolved. Trimming took off 1 base at V and 5 bases at J, with 5 bases between the two ends. CDR1 LGHDT and CDR2 YNNKEL come from the germline V gene (reference sequence). The CDR3 spans 12 residues. In DNA, the CDR3 is TGTGCCAGCAGCCAAGCTCCGGAGACCCAGTACTTC. It translates to CASSQAPETQYF.